This T cell receptor (beta chain) is drawn from a study of CD8 T cells in ankylosing spondylitis. General study results and limits: The study looked at matched synovial fluid samples from ankylosing spondylitis patients. Disease-linked clones were reported to be significantly enriched there. Seemingly characteristic of ankylosing spondylitis blood was a TCR beta motif consisting of about 8 highly homologous variants.

Using quantitative 5'-RACE with molecular barcodes, the authors made TCR beta libraries. TCRdb redid the calling of the 5' RACE reads with MiXCR, one entry per CDR3 protein. The table records about 42,000 distinct CDR3 sequences, 4% of them present only once. This clonotype was counted a few times. The antigen remains unidentified. The length of the CDR3 is 12 residues. Trimming removed 0 bases from V and 9 bases from J, with 9 bases in between. CDR1 and CDR2 from the germline V gene are SGDLS and YYNGEE. The chain employs TRBV9 and TRBJ1-1; D is unclear. The receptor was isolated from a female donor with ankylosing spondylitis or in good health (not recorded which). Specimen: blood, either unsorted or a sorted T cell fraction (not recorded which). The CDR3 nucleotides are TGTGCCAGCAGCGTAGAAGCTGGTAAAGCTTTCTTT. Amino acid sequence: CASSVEAGKAFF.